This entry lists 28 T cell receptor beta chains sequenced from one sample in a study of blood T cell repertoires in COVID-19. The data were produced by immunoSEQ multiplex PCR, yet TCRdb's version contains in-frame clones alone and is incomplete. The profile shows roughly 200,000 clones, just over 85% of them singletons. The sample was peripheral blood. All receptors come from a man aged 18 to 30 with active or convalescent COVID-19.

The genes are TRBV2 and TRBJ1-5; tentatively, D is TRBD1 (5 bases). Trimming left V 5 bases short and J 5 bases short, with 22 bases between. CDR1 is SNHLY, CDR2 FYNNEI, per germline. CDR3 length: 17 amino acids. CDR3 nucleotide sequence: TGTGCCAGCAGTTTGCAGTCCGGGCCCGGGGGGGATCAGCCCCAGCATTTT. Translating it yields CASSLQSGPGGDQPQHF.

V usage is TRBV10-3 and J usage is TRBJ1-5; maybe TRBD1 (5 bases). The ends were cut back, 3 bases at V and 5 bases at J, with 11 bases in the middle. Germline CDR1 ENHRY, CDR2 SYGVKD. CDR3 length: 14 residues. CDR3 protein: CAISEPLTDQPQHF. For the CDR3, the DNA is TGTGCCATCAGTGAACCCCTGACAGATCAGCCCCAGCATTTT.

V and J are TRBV7-6 and TRBJ1-3, with TRBD1 matching over 8 bases. The CDR3 is made up of 20 amino acids. Trimming removed 3 bases from V and 4 bases from J; junction bases left unmatched: 20. Germline CDR1 and CDR2: SGHVS and FNYEAQ. CDR3 nucleotide sequence: TGTGCCAGCAGCTTGAGGCTCCCTGACAGGGGTGAAGGGACAGGAAACACCATATATTTT. Residues: CASSLRLPDRGEGTGNTIYF.

This chain links TRBV5-1 with TRBJ1-4; TRBD1 aligns across 9 bases. Germline CDR1 and CDR2: SGHRS and YFSETQ. V trimming: 4 bases; J trimming: 7 bases; junction bases outside the gene matches: 5. CDR3 length equals 14 residues. The chain's CDR3 is CASSATGGSEKLFF. The CDR3, as DNA: TGCGCCAGCAGCGCCACAGGGGGCTCTGAAAAACTGTTTTTT.

The chain employs TRBV18 and TRBJ1-5; no clear D. V was clipped by 4 bases and J by 5 bases, with 12 bases between them. The CDR3 loop spans 14 amino acids. In germline, CDR1 is KGHSH, CDR2 LQKENI. CDR3 coding DNA: TGTGCCAGCTCACGGCTGCAGGAATATCAGCCCCAGCATTTT. Translating gives CASSRLQEYQPQHF. Complete variable domain (other parts from reference TRBV18 and TRBJ1-5): NAGVMQNPRHLVRRRGQEARLRCSPMKGHSHVYWYRQLPEEGLKFMVYLQKENIIDESGMPKERFSAEFPKEGPSILRIQQVVRGDSAAYFCASSRLQEYQPQHFGDGTRLSIL.

This sequence joins TRBV6-1 and TRBJ1-6; 10 positions match TRBD1. After removal of 3 bases from V and 7 bases from J, the junction contained 6 bases not matched to a gene. In germline, CDR1 is MNHNS, CDR2 SASEGT. The CDR3 has 16 amino acids. CDR3 DNA sequence: TGTGCCAGCAGTGATAGGTTGGACAGGGGGAATTCACCCCTCCACTTT. Its protein product is CASSDRLDRGNSPLHF.

This chain links TRBV29-1 with TRBJ2-7, with 11 bases matching TRBD2. The CDR3 covers 13 residues. Germline V gene sequence: CDR1 SQVTM, CDR2 ANQGSEA. The junction had 0 bases not matched to a gene; V was cut back by 1 base and J by 4 bases. CDR3 loop: CSVEGLAGYEQYF. In DNA, the CDR3 is TGCAGCGTTGAAGGACTAGCGGGATACGAGCAGTACTTC.

This clone was seen only a few times. This chain connects TRBV3-1 (or the pseudogene TRBV3-2) to TRBJ2-7; D not certain. The V and J ends lost 1 base and 4 bases respectively, with 8 bases between them. There are 13 residues in the CDR3. Looked up from germline, CDR1 is LGHDT and CDR2 is YNNKEL (reference sequence). CDR3 region: CASSQGGLYEQYF. The CDR3 DNA reads as TGTGCCAGCAGCCAAGGCGGCCTTTACGAGCAGTACTTC.

This chain links TRBV10-2 with TRBJ1-1, with D unresolved. Trimming left V 6 bases short and J 4 bases short, with 15 bases between. The CDR3 length is 14 residues. Germline V gene lookup returns CDR1 WSHSY and CDR2 SAAADI. This CDR3 reads CASRPGGLSTEAFF. The CDR3 DNA reads as TGCGCCAGCAGGCCAGGTGGCTTAAGCACTGAAGCTTTCTTT.

The chain has TRBV19 and TRBJ2-7; tentatively, D is TRBD2 (6 bases). There are 15 residues in the CDR3. The V end was cut by 6 bases, the J end by 2 bases, with 17 bases between. Germline lookup yields CDR1 LNHDA and CDR2 SQIVND (reference sequence). The CDR3 loop reads CASSLTGGDTYEQYF. The DNA for the CDR3 is TGTGCCAGTAGCCTAACCGGAGGGGATACCTACGAGCAGTACTTC.

V and J are TRBV30 and TRBJ1-1; tentative D call: TRBD1 (6 bases). V was shortened by 5 bases and J by 7 bases, with 23 bases between the two germline ends. This CDR3 region has 15 residues. Germline CDR1 GTSNPN, CDR2 SVGIG (reference sequence). The CDR3 DNA reads TGTGCCTGGGCAATCCCCTACTCTGGGGGCCATGAAGCTTTCTTT. As protein: CAWAIPYSGGHEAFF. Full variable domain (missing parts from reference TRBV30 and TRBJ1-1): SQTIHQWPATLVQPVGSPLSLECTVEGTSNPNLYWYRQAAGRGLQLLFYSVGIGQISSEVPQNLSASRPQDRQFILSSKKLLLSDSGFYLCAWAIPYSGGHEAFFGQGTRLTVV.

This clone was seen only once. The sample holds other DNA sequences that translate to the same CDR3. This chain links TRBV4-3 with TRBJ1-2; TRBD1 might be the D (5 bases). Trimming left V 0 bases short and J 8 bases short, with 10 bases between. The germline gives CDR1 LGHNA, CDR2 YSLEER. The CDR3 is 13 residues long. CDR3 DNA sequence: TGCGCCAGCAGCCAAGATAGGGGAGGCGGCTACACCTTC. Protein: CASSQDRGGGYTF.

Note on this clone: This sample includes further DNA sequences coding for the same CDR3. The chain carries TRBV9 and TRBJ2-5, with 10 nucleotides matching TRBD1. After removal of 5 bases from V and 1 base from J, the junction contained 8 bases not matched to a gene. CDR3 length equals 16 residues. The V gene's germline CDR1 is SGDLS and CDR2 YYNGEE. The CDR3 DNA sequence: TGTGCCAGCAGTGCCCGGGACAGGGGAGGCCAAGAGACCCAGTACTTC. This translates into CASSARDRGGQETQYF.

This chain connects TRBV19 to TRBJ2-3; 9 nucleotides align to TRBD2. Germline V lookup: CDR1 LNHDA, CDR2 SQIVND (reference sequence). The J segment lost 6 bases and the V segment lost 9 bases, leaving 10 bases of the junction unmatched. CDR3 length equals 14 residues. The CDR3 DNA reads as TGTGCCAGCACCATAGCGGGAGAGCGGGATACGCAGTATTTT. It translates to CASTIAGERDTQYF. Supplemented by reference TRBV19 and TRBJ2-3, the full variable domain reads DGGITQSPKYLFRKEGQNVTLSCEQNLNHDAMYWYRQDPGQGLRLIYYSQIVNDFQKGDIAEGYSVSREKKESFPLTVTSAQKNPTAFYLCASTIAGERDTQYFGPGTRLTVL.

V usage is TRBV6-5 and J usage is TRBJ1-1; no reliable D call. The CDR3 contains 12 residues. Trimming removed 8 bases at V and 2 bases at J, with 9 bases between. The germline CDR1 and CDR2 sequences are MNHEY and SVGAGI. The CDR3 bases are TGTGCCAGCGGTACGACAAACACTGAAGCTTTCTTT. Translated, it gives CASGTTNTEAFF.

This chain links TRBV6-5 with TRBJ2-2; 10 bases are a match to TRBD1. The CDR3 is 15 amino acids. Germline loops: CDR1 MNHEY, CDR2 SVGAGI. V was pared by 4 bases and J by 8 bases, with 7 bases of the junction left unmatched. The CDR3 sequence: CASSSDRGKIGELFF. The CDR3 bases are TGTGCCAGCAGTTCGGACAGGGGGAAGATTGGGGAGCTGTTTTTT.

The chain combines TRBV5-1 with TRBJ2-3; no definite D call. CDR3 size: 16 residues. Per germline, CDR1 SGHRS and CDR2 YFSETQ. With 0 bases removed from V and 0 bases from J, the gap between germline ends came to 11 bases. This CDR3 reads CASSLGQAASTDTQYF. The CDR3 nucleotides are TGCGCCAGCAGCTTGGGACAAGCCGCTAGCACAGATACGCAGTATTTT.

This chain uses TRBV29-1 with TRBJ2-5, with TRBD1 identical over 10 bases. With 6 bases clipped from V and 5 bases from J, the junction kept 0 bases outside the gene matches. Germline CDR1 is SQVTM and CDR2 is ANQGSEA. This CDR3 is 11 amino acids long. The CDR3 loop is CSVGQGETQYF. The CDR3 DNA is TGCAGCGTGGGACAGGGGGAGACCCAGTACTTC.

The chain has TRBV10-3 and TRBJ2-7; TRBD2 matches 7 bases. Trimming removed 2 bases from V and 0 bases from J; junction bases left unmatched: 4. From germline, CDR1 is ENHRY and CDR2 SYGVKD. The CDR3 loop spans 15 amino acids. The CDR3 DNA reads TGTGCCATCAGTGAGACGGGCGGGGGCTCCTACGAGCAGTACTTC. Translated: CAISETGGGSYEQYF.

The rearrangement joins TRBV19 to TRBJ1-3, with D perhaps matching TRBD1 (5 bases). With 9 bases removed from V and 4 bases from J, the gap between germline ends came to 16 bases. The CDR3 totals 14 residues. CDR1 and CDR2 from the germline V gene are LNHDA and SQIVND (reference sequence). This chain's CDR3 is CASQPGGSGNTIYF. CDR3 DNA sequence: TGTGCCAGCCAGCCCGGGGGATCAGGAAACACCATATATTTT.

V gene TRBV27 combines with J gene TRBJ2-6; D is unresolved. This CDR3 has 16 amino acids. Germline assignment: CDR1 MNHEY and CDR2 SMNVEV (reference sequence). Trimming shortened V by 1 base and J by 4 bases, and 11 bases separated the two germline ends. CDR3 in amino acids: CASSLLAPLGANVLTF. The CDR3 DNA reads as TGTGCCAGCAGTTTATTGGCCCCCCTCGGGGCCAACGTCCTGACTTTC.

This clone was detected once. This rearrangement joins TRBV2 to TRBJ2-1, with TRBD1 matching 9 bases. Germline-derived CDR1 and CDR2 are SNHLY and FYNNEI. V trimming: 6 bases; J trimming: 10 bases; junction bases outside the gene matches: 7. The CDR3 consists of 13 residues. The CDR3 region is CASRGTGLREQFF. The CDR3, as DNA: TGTGCCAGCAGGGGGACAGGGCTAAGGGAGCAGTTCTTC.

The V and J genes are TRBV5-1 and TRBJ2-5; TRBD1 aligns across 7 bases. V lost 3 bases to trimming and J lost 1 base; unmatched junction nucleotides: 3. The CDR3 is 14 residues long. CDR1 is SGHRS, CDR2 YFSETQ, per germline. The CDR3 region is CASSSGQSQETQYF. In DNA form, the CDR3 reads TGCGCCAGCAGCTCGGGACAGAGCCAAGAGACCCAGTACTTC.

This clone was observed a single time. This sequence joins TRBV6-5 and TRBJ2-3; D perhaps matches TRBD1 (5 bases). The V gene's germline CDR1 is MNHEY and CDR2 SVGAGI. CDR3 length equals 13 residues. V shed 7 bases and J shed 2 bases, with 10 bases lying between them. CDR3 amino acids: CASKKDNTDTQYF. CDR3 nucleotide sequence: TGTGCCAGCAAAAAGGACAACACAGATACGCAGTATTTT.

The V and J genes are TRBV6-1 and TRBJ2-1; 8 nucleotides line up with TRBD1. Losses at the gene ends were 5 bases for V and 0 bases for J; bases not matched to a gene: 6. The length of the CDR3 is 16 residues. CDR1 MNHNS and CDR2 SASEGT come from the germline V gene. CDR3 sequence reads: CASSKDRGSSYNEQFF. CDR3 nucleotide sequence: TGTGCCAGCAGTAAAGACAGGGGCAGCTCCTACAATGAGCAGTTCTTC.

The chain couples TRBV9 to TRBJ1-4; 9 bases map to TRBD1. This CDR3 is built from 16 residues. V was pared by 4 bases and J by 8 bases, with 12 bases of the junction left unmatched. Germline CDR1 and CDR2: SGDLS and YYNGEE. CDR3 nucleotide sequence: TGTGCCAGCAGCCCGTTAACCGGGACAGGGTTCGAAAAACTGTTTTTT. Its translation is CASSPLTGTGFEKLFF.

The chain is built from TRBV15 and TRBJ1-1, with 10 bases that match TRBD1. V lost 1 base and J lost 3; bases outside the gene matches: 5. Germline V gene sequence: CDR1 LNHNV, CDR2 YYDKDF (reference sequence). The CDR3 loop spans 16 amino acids. The CDR3 protein is CATSRGAGTGDTEAFF. The CDR3 DNA reads TGTGCCACCAGCAGAGGGGCCGGGACAGGGGACACTGAAGCTTTCTTT.

The chain has TRBV27 and TRBJ2-5, with D perhaps matching TRBD1 (5 bases). Trimming removed 6 bases from V and 1 base from J, with 12 bases in between. The germline gives CDR1 MNHEY, CDR2 SMNVEV (reference sequence). CDR3 length equals 14 residues. This CDR3 reads CASSFRAVQETQYF. Written as DNA, the CDR3 is TGTGCCAGCAGCTTCAGGGCAGTCCAAGAGACCCAGTACTTC.